The T cell receptor (beta chain) under discussion was sequenced for a study of OX40 agonist ivuxolimab in advanced cancers. Findings of the study overall: Some of the lowest clonal expansion was seen in partial responders at 0.1-3.0 mg/kg. No determination was made of the antigen specificity of the expanded peripheral T cells.

A few counts support this clone. Its antigen is undetermined. The CDR3 sequence is 13 residues long. With 2 bases removed from V and 6 bases from J, the gap between germline ends came to 11 bases. Germline V gives CDR1 MNHNY, CDR2 SVGAGI (reference sequence). The method was immunoSEQ multiplex PCR; TCRdb's version includes in-frame clones alone and lacks a portion of them. The data show approximately 100,000 clones, about 85% seen once. Sequencing used CD4+ or CD8+ T cells sorted from blood, obtained in a trial of the OX40 agonist ivuxolimab. The chain links TRBV6-6 to TRBJ2-7; perhaps TRBD2 as D (5 bases). The source is an adult with an advanced solid tumor such as melanoma, head and neck, liver or kidney cancer. The CDR3 here is CASSYRGLGEQYF. The CDR3 coding sequence is TGTGCCAGCAGTTACCGCGGACTGGGCGAGCAGTACTTC.